The 26 T cell receptor beta chains given below trace back to one sample, sequenced in a study of cytomegalovirus exposure and HLA in healthy donors. It was with 60 Vbeta and 13 Jbeta primers that the PCR ran. Using immunoSEQ multiplex PCR, the repertoire was profiled, and TCRdb retains in-frame clones only, with some absent. The sample carries about 150,000 clones, around 84% recorded once. The sequencing input was PBMCs. These receptors originate from a boy younger than 10 in good health and CMV-seronegative.

The chain uses TRBV11-3 and TRBJ1-6; D gene unclear. The V gene lost 3 bases and the J gene lost 8 bases, with 5 bases spanning the gap. The V gene's germline CDR1 is SGHNT and CDR2 YENEEA. There are 12 residues in the CDR3. CDR3 DNA: TGTGCCAGCAGCTTTCGGGATTCACCCCTCCACTTT. It is translated as CASSFRDSPLHF.

V gene TRBV28 combines with J gene TRBJ2-3, with TRBD2 identical over 10 bases. V was clipped by 8 bases and J by 6 bases; unmatched bases: 11. Germline V gene lookup returns CDR1 MDHEN and CDR2 SYDVKM. The CDR3 runs to 15 residues. CDR3 nucleotides: TGTGCCAGCTCCCCCCGGGCTAGCGGGAGTGATACGCAGTATTTT. It yields the protein CASSPRASGSDTQYF.

The chain is built from TRBV19 and TRBJ2-3, with D perhaps TRBD2 (5 bases). The V gene's germline CDR1 is LNHDA and CDR2 SQIVND (reference sequence). The ends were cut back, 3 bases at V and 1 base at J, with 14 bases in the middle. The CDR3 covers 16 residues. This CDR3 is CASSILGSGGTDTQYF. In DNA, the CDR3 is TGTGCCAGTAGTATTCTAGGGAGTGGTGGCACAGATACGCAGTATTTT.

V gene TRBV5-1 combines with J gene TRBJ2-1, with a weak D call TRBD1 (6 bases). The CDR3 extends over 15 amino acids. Looked up from germline, CDR1 is SGHRS and CDR2 is YFSETQ. Deletions cut 4 bases from V and 7 bases from J, with 18 bases between. The CDR3 bases are TGCGCCAGCAGCGGACGCAGGGGATGGGTGAATGAGCAGTTCTTC. Its translation is CASSGRRGWVNEQFF.

V is TRBV6-1 and J is TRBJ1-1; 10 bases fit TRBD1. Germline CDR1 reads MNHNS; CDR2 reads SASEGT. J lost 13 bases, V lost 6 bases, and 5 bases had no gene match. The CDR3 runs to 11 residues. The CDR3 nucleotides read TGTGCCAGCAGCCCGGGACAGGGGTATTTCTTT. Encoded protein: CASSPGQGYFF.

DNA for the CDR3: TGCGCCAGCAGCTTGGCGGACAATGAGCAGTTCTTC. This gives the protein CASSLADNEQFF. The gene calls are TRBV5-1 and TRBJ2-1, with D hard to call. Trimming removed 0 bases at V and 5 bases at J, with 3 bases between. Germline assignment: CDR1 SGHRS and CDR2 YFSETQ. This CDR3 is built from 12 residues.

This clone has just a few counts. The V call is TRBV13, the J call TRBJ2-3; D may be TRBD2 (5 bases). CDR3 length: 14 amino acids. The V and J ends lost 2 bases and 5 bases respectively, with 11 bases between them. Germline V CDR1 and CDR2: PRHDT, FYEKMQ (reference sequence). CDR3 sequence reads: CASSLYLAKDTQYF. The CDR3 DNA follows: TGTGCCAGCAGCTTATACCTAGCCAAAGATACGCAGTATTTT.

The CDR3 sequence: CASSLDQAGRGDLEAFF. CDR3 coding DNA: TGTGCCAGCAGCTTAGATCAGGCAGGGAGGGGGGACCTTGAAGCTTTCTTT. The chain recombines TRBV11-2 with TRBJ1-1; possible D gene TRBD1, 6 bases. CDR3 size: 17 residues. Germline values: CDR1 SGHAT, CDR2 FQNNGV. The V end was cut by 0 bases, the J end by 7 bases, with 21 bases between.

In its sample, this clone was seen once. The V call is TRBV2, the J call TRBJ1-3; D call uncertain. This CDR3 spans 17 amino acids. Deletions cut 5 bases from V and 0 bases from J, with 17 bases between. CDR1 and CDR2 (germline): SNHLY, FYNNEI. The CDR3 nucleotides read TGTGCCAGCAGTACAAAGTCTTGGCTGATCTCTGGAAACACCATATATTTT. Translating it yields CASSTKSWLISGNTIYF.

The genes are TRBV5-1 and TRBJ2-5; no firm D call. The V end lost 4 bases, the J end lost 4 bases, and 5 bases lay between the germline ends. CDR1 is SGHRS, CDR2 YFSETQ, per germline. This CDR3 spans 11 amino acids. The CDR3 here is CASSGRETQYF. CDR3 nucleotides: TGCGCCAGCAGCGGCAGAGAGACCCAGTACTTC.

The chain joins TRBV27 to TRBJ2-5, with TRBD1 matching over 9 bases. The CDR3 has 14 residues. The V segment lost 6 bases and the J segment 4 bases; nucleotides outside the gene matches: 6. Germline CDR1 and CDR2: MNHEY and SMNVEV (reference sequence). The DNA of the CDR3 is TGTGCCAGCAGCAGACAGGGGGGAGGAGAGACCCAGTACTTC. Translating it yields CASSRQGGGETQYF.

This chain uses TRBV5-1 with TRBJ2-7, with 7 bases matching TRBD2. V shed 7 bases and J 0 bases; nucleotides not matched to a gene: 4. The CDR3 extends over 13 amino acids. Germline lookup yields CDR1 SGHRS and CDR2 YFSETQ. CDR3 bases: TGCGCCAGCTCGACGGGGGGCTCCTACGAGCAGTACTTC. Protein: CASSTGGSYEQYF.

This chain links TRBV21-1 with TRBJ1-6; the D call in the table, TRBD1, was not verified against the DNA. TRBV21-1 is labeled a pseudogene. The CDR3 totals 15 residues. The CDR3 reads CASSLPRQGRRALHF. The CDR3 nucleotides read TGTGCCAGCAGCCTCCCCCGACAGGGCCGTAGGGCCCTCCACTTT.

The J gene is TRBJ1-4, the V gene TRBV5-1; 9 bases align to TRBD1. CDR1 and CDR2 (germline): SGHRS, YFSETQ. The CDR3 sequence is 17 residues long. V shed 0 bases and J 10 bases; nucleotides not matched to a gene: 13. The CDR3 spells CASSLAPRTGDTGKLFF. CDR3 DNA sequence: TGCGCCAGCAGCTTGGCTCCTAGGACAGGGGACACCGGAAAACTGTTTTTT.

The J gene is TRBJ2-1, the V gene TRBV30, with 8 bases fitting TRBD2. There are 15 residues in the CDR3. V was clipped by 5 bases and J by 12 bases; unmatched bases: 18. Germline V gene data show CDR1 as GTSNPN and CDR2 as SVGIG (reference sequence). CDR3 sequence reads: CAWCRDGGAPSRQFF. The CDR3 nucleotides are TGTGCCTGGTGTCGAGACGGGGGGGCGCCTTCTAGGCAGTTCTTC.

The chain uses TRBV10-2 and TRBJ1-2; D is ambiguous. CDR3 length equals 13 residues. V was clipped by 7 bases and J by 2 bases, with 11 bases between them. The germline gives CDR1 WSHSY, CDR2 SAAADI. The CDR3 spells CASNVRGNYGYTF. CDR3 bases: TGCGCCAGCAATGTTCGGGGAAACTATGGCTACACCTTC.

The rearrangement links TRBV2 to TRBJ1-5, with D possibly TRBD1 on 6 matching bases. Germline V gives CDR1 SNHLY, CDR2 FYNNEI. The CDR3 consists of 16 residues. The ends were cut back, 1 base at V and 2 bases at J, with 12 bases in the middle. CDR3 in amino acids: CASSEVSGAGNQPQHF. The CDR3, as DNA: TGTGCCAGCAGTGAAGTATCAGGGGCGGGCAATCAGCCCCAGCATTTT.

The chain links TRBV5-4 to TRBJ2-5; TRBD1 matches 10 bases. CDR3 size: 15 residues. Germline loops: CDR1 SGHNT, CDR2 YYREEE (reference sequence). The trim removed 0 bases at V and 4 bases at J, leaving 3 bases unmatched. Here the CDR3 reads CASSLADRGRETQYF. The CDR3 DNA is TGTGCCAGCAGCTTGGCCGACAGGGGGCGAGAGACCCAGTACTTC.

The chain uses TRBV2 and TRBJ1-2; D unclear. Germline values: CDR1 SNHLY, CDR2 FYNNEI. Trimming removed 4 bases at V and 0 bases at J, with 6 bases between. The CDR3 has 13 amino acids. This chain's CDR3 is CASSVGANYGYTF. CDR3 nucleotide sequence: TGTGCCAGCAGTGTAGGAGCTAACTATGGCTACACCTTC.

The chain joins TRBV2 to TRBJ2-7; D may be TRBD2 (5 bases). V shed 10 bases and J shed 3 bases, with 16 bases lying between them. Germline V gene data show CDR1 as SNHLY and CDR2 as FYNNEI. The CDR3 sequence is 13 residues long. In nucleotides, the CDR3 is TGTGCCATCGGCGGATGGGAGTACTACGAGCAGTACGTC. It specifies CAIGGWEYYEQYV.

CDR3 in DNA: TGTGCCGGAGGGAGCACAGATACGCAGTATTTT. It is translated as CAGGSTDTQYF. The chain links TRBV2 to TRBJ2-3; D perhaps matches TRBD2 (6 bases). CDR1 is SNHLY and CDR2 is FYNNEI in the germline V gene. CDR3 length: 11 amino acids. V lost 11 bases and J 0 bases, leaving 6 bases between the germline ends.

The chain is built from TRBV28 and TRBJ1-1; a weak D match, TRBD1 (6 bases). The CDR3 is made up of 16 amino acids. The V end lost 4 bases, the J end lost 4 bases, and 19 bases lay between the germline ends. CDR1 and CDR2 (germline): MDHEN, SYDVKM. The CDR3 protein is CASSSGFGGPPTEAFF. The CDR3 nucleotides are TGTGCCAGCAGTTCCGGGTTTGGGGGCCCACCCACTGAAGCTTTCTTT.

The chain has TRBV19 and TRBJ1-5, with D perhaps matching TRBD1 (6 bases). This CDR3 region has 15 residues. Trimming removed 3 bases at V and 0 bases at J, with 9 bases between. Germline V gene data show CDR1 as LNHDA and CDR2 as SQIVND (reference sequence). The CDR3 region is CASSMGQPSNQPQHF. DNA for the CDR3: TGTGCCAGTAGTATGGGACAACCTAGCAATCAGCCCCAGCATTTT. The entire variable domain, with the rest obtained from reference TRBV19 and TRBJ1-5, is as follows: DGGITQSPKYLFRKEGQNVTLSCEQNLNHDAMYWYRQDPGQGLRLIYYSQIVNDFQKGDIAEGYSVSREKKESFPLTVTSAQKNPTAFYLCASSMGQPSNQPQHFGDGTRLSIL.

V is TRBV7-9 and J is TRBJ1-2; no clear D gene. Germline values: CDR1 SEHNR, CDR2 FQNEAQ (reference sequence). V lost 4 bases to trimming and J lost 3 bases, with 6 bases between them. The CDR3 has 12 residues. In nucleotides, the CDR3 is TGTGCCAGCAGCTCAAACTACTATGGCTACACCTTC. Protein product: CASSSNYYGYTF.

The chain recombines TRBV28 with TRBJ2-1, with D possibly TRBD2 on 6 matching bases. CDR3 length equals 15 residues. V lost 8 bases and J 4 bases, leaving 18 bases between the germline ends. The germline V gene has CDR1 MDHEN and CDR2 SYDVKM. CDR3: CASHWRGVGYNEQFF. For the CDR3, the DNA is TGTGCCAGCCATTGGAGGGGAGTGGGTTACAATGAGCAGTTCTTC.

This chain links TRBV30 with TRBJ1-2; no definite D call. From germline, CDR1 is GTSNPN and CDR2 SVGIG (reference sequence). The CDR3 totals 14 residues. Trimming pared 3 bases from V and 4 bases from J, leaving 15 bases between. DNA for the CDR3: TGTGCCTGGAGGACCCGCGAGGGATCCTATGGCTACACCTTC. Residues: CAWRTREGSYGYTF.